What follows are 32 T cell receptor beta chains derived from one specimen sequenced in a study of glioma-infiltrating T cells. Using RNA template, CDR3s of TCR alpha and beta were amplified with iRepertoire arm-PCR. TCRdb re-called the multiplex PCR reads through MiXCR, storing one row per CDR3 protein. The sample records about 400,000 distinct CDR3 sequences, roughly two fifths being singletons. The sample was glioma tissue, nonneoplastic brain tissue, or PBMCs (not recorded which). These receptors were collected from a human donor with low-grade glioma or glioblastoma, undergoing nonglioma brain surgery, or in good health (not recorded which).

V is TRBV5-1 and J is TRBJ2-1; no reliable D call. CDR1 SGHRS and CDR2 YFSETQ come from the germline V gene. There are 13 residues in the CDR3. V lost 4 bases, J lost 2 bases, and 7 bases lay in between. In nucleotides, the CDR3 is TGCGCCAGCAGCCTCCCCCCCTACAATGAGCAGTTCTTC. Its protein is CASSLPPYNEQFF.

This sequence joins TRBV15 and TRBJ2-1; the D gene is possibly TRBD2 (6 bases). Per the germline V gene, CDR1 is LNHNV and CDR2 is YYDKDF (reference sequence). V shed 4 bases and J shed 1 base, with 11 bases lying between them. This CDR3 contains 15 residues. The CDR3 loop reads CATSIAVGSYNEQFF. In nucleotides, the CDR3 is TGTGCCACCAGCATAGCGGTTGGATCCTACAATGAGCAGTTCTTC.

CDR3: CASSLTGEIGSYQPQHF. In nucleotides, the CDR3 is TGTGCCAGCTCACTCACAGGGGAAATTGGGAGTTATCAGCCCCAGCATTTT. V usage is TRBV18 and J usage is TRBJ1-5; TRBD1 aligns across 7 bases. V trimming: 4 bases; J trimming: 5 bases; junction bases outside the gene matches: 14. CDR3 size: 17 residues. Looked up from germline, CDR1 is KGHSH and CDR2 is LQKENI.

The gene calls are TRBV7-2 and TRBJ2-5; 9 nucleotides line up with TRBD2. The trim removed 6 bases at V and 5 bases at J, leaving 7 bases unmatched. The germline gives CDR1 SGHTA, CDR2 FQGNSA. This CDR3 has 14 amino acids. The chain's CDR3 is CASRTGLARETQYF. Here the CDR3 DNA reads TGTGCCAGCAGAACGGGACTAGCTCGTGAGACCCAGTACTTC. Filled out from reference TRBV7-2 and TRBJ2-5, the complete variable domain reads GAGVSQSPSNKVTEKGKDVELRCDPISGHTALYWYRQSLGQGLEFLIYFQGNSAPDKSGLPSDRFSAERTGGSVSTLTIQRTQQEDSAVYLCASRTGLARETQYFGPGTRLLVL.

The genes are TRBV4-1 and TRBJ2-6; D remains ambiguous. The V and J ends lost 5 bases and 0 bases respectively, with 8 bases between them. This CDR3 has 15 amino acids. The germline V gene has CDR1 MGHRA and CDR2 YSYEKL. The CDR3 DNA is TGCGCCAGCAGCTTCCAGAACTCTGGGGCCAACGTCCTGACTTTC. It is translated as CASSFQNSGANVLTF.

This clonotype was found many times. This chain connects TRBV28 to TRBJ1-5, with D tentatively TRBD1 (5 bases). Germline lookup yields CDR1 MDHEN and CDR2 SYDVKM. The CDR3 covers 24 residues. V was shortened by 3 bases and J by 0 bases, with 36 bases between the two germline ends. CDR3 in DNA: TGTGCCAGCAGTTTCTTCTACAGGCCCTACCAAGAAAACCTGCTGATAAATAGCAATCAGCCCCAGCATTTT. Translating gives CASSFFYRPYQENLLINSNQPQHF.

About this clonotype: Without the conserved terminal phenylalanine or tryptophan, this CDR3 likely stems from a read error. J is TRBJ2-7 and V is TRBV28; TRBD1 matches 7 bases. The CDR3 has 12 amino acids. Trimming at V came to 2 bases and at J to 7 bases, leaving 2 bases not matched to a gene. Germline values: CDR1 MDHEN, CDR2 SYDVKM. Here the CDR3 DNA reads TGTGCCAGCAGTTTAACAGGGGTTGAGCAGTACCTC. It yields the protein CASSLTGVEQYL.

This clonotype was detected ten times or more. The gene calls are TRBV24-1 and TRBJ2-3; no firm D call. The CDR3 runs to 12 residues. The germline V gene encodes CDR1 KGHDR and CDR2 SFDVKD. Between the trimmed V and J ends, which lost 3 bases and 2 bases, there was a span of 2 bases. CDR3 region: CATSDITDTQYF. DNA for the CDR3: TGTGCCACCAGTGATATCACAGATACGCAGTATTTT.

This clonotype occurred many times. CDR3 coding DNA: TGCAGTGCTAGATTAGGACTAGCAATCTACGAGCAGTACTTC. This encodes CSARLGLAIYEQYF. The V call is TRBV20-1, the J call TRBJ2-7; 8 bases align to TRBD2. This CDR3 has 14 amino acids. CDR1 is DFQATT, CDR2 SNEGSKA, per germline (reference sequence). V lost 2 bases to trimming and J lost 3 bases; unmatched junction nucleotides: 6.

This clonotype has a count of ten or more. V gene TRBV6-5 combines with J gene TRBJ2-5; 11 nucleotides agree with TRBD2. The length of the CDR3 is 16 residues. J gave up 2 bases and V 0 bases, and 2 bases lay outside the gene matches. Germline CDR1 and CDR2: MNHEY and SVGAGI. CDR3 nucleotide sequence: TGTGCCAGCAGTTACTCCCTAGCGGGAGGACAAGAGACCCAGTACTTC. It is translated as CASSYSLAGGQETQYF.

As for this clonotype: Since a much larger clone is just one base distant, this may be a read error. The conserved phenylalanine or tryptophan normally closing the CDR3 is absent here, so this likely arose from a read error. V usage is TRBV6-2 or TRBV6-3 and J usage is TRBJ1-2, with no clear D. CDR1 MNHEY and CDR2 SVGEGT come from the germline V gene. The length of the CDR3 is 15 residues. Between the trimmed V and J ends, which lost 5 bases and 4 bases, there was a span of 17 bases. DNA of the CDR3: TGTGCCAGCAGTCCCCCGGCAGGCCTAGTCTATGGCTACACCCTC. Translating it yields CASSPPAGLVYGYTL.

CDR3 DNA: TGCAGCGCGGCGATGAGCACAGATACGCAGTATTTT. This sequence encodes CSAAMSTDTQYF. The chain employs TRBV29-1 and TRBJ2-3, with D hard to call. V lost 7 bases, J lost 0 bases, and 8 bases lay in between. This CDR3 is built from 12 residues. Germline values: CDR1 SQVTM, CDR2 ANQGSEA.

The chain carries TRBV28 and TRBJ2-1, with TRBD2 identical over 15 bases. V was pared by 4 bases and J by 1 base, with 5 bases of the junction left unmatched. The CDR3 has 18 residues. Germline V CDR1 and CDR2: MDHEN, SYDVKM. The CDR3 DNA reads TGTGCCAGCAGTTGGTGGACTAGCGGGAGGGGATCCTACAATGAGCAGTTCTTC. This codes for CASSWWTSGRGSYNEQFF.

This clonotype came up a few times. J is TRBJ1-2 and V is TRBV4-3; D gene uncertain. The germline V gene encodes CDR1 LGHNA and CDR2 YSLEER. The CDR3 runs to 14 residues. The germline V and J ends were trimmed by 3 bases and 3 bases, with 11 bases remaining between them. As DNA, the CDR3 is TGCGCCAGCAGCCATGGACGGGGAGACTATGGCTACACCTTC. Translated, it gives CASSHGRGDYGYTF.

This clonotype was picked up many times. This chain links TRBV6-1 with TRBJ2-7; D uncertain. Trimming stripped 7 bases from V and 0 bases from J, with 16 bases between. Germline assignment: CDR1 MNHNS and CDR2 SASEGT. The length of the CDR3 is 15 residues. The CDR3 bases are TGTGCCAGCAAGGGAAGCACTATTAGCTCCTACGAGCAGTACTTC. It codes for CASKGSTISSYEQYF.

This sequence joins TRBV20-1 and TRBJ2-1; 8 bases match TRBD2. Germline V gene sequence: CDR1 DFQATT, CDR2 SNEGSKA (reference sequence). Trimming removed 6 bases from V and 0 bases from J; junction bases left unmatched: 13. This CDR3 comprises 17 residues. The DNA for the CDR3 is TGCAGTGCCCTAGGGCTAGCGGGCAGGAGCTCCTACAATGAGCAGTTCTTC. Translating gives CSALGLAGRSSYNEQFF.

The V gene is TRBV6-2 or TRBV6-3, the J gene TRBJ2-1; 10 bases match TRBD2. The germline CDR1 and CDR2 sequences are MNHEY and SVGEGT. The CDR3 spans 16 residues. V lost 0 bases to trimming and J lost 9 bases; unmatched junction nucleotides: 8. CDR3 protein: CASSYSASGSAGEQFF. The CDR3 coding sequence is TGTGCCAGCAGTTACTCCGCTAGCGGGAGTGCGGGTGAGCAGTTCTTC.

V gene TRBV24-1 combines with J gene TRBJ2-1, with 15 bases fitting TRBD2. Trimming at V came to 2 bases and at J to 6 bases, leaving 7 bases not matched to a gene. Germline CDR1 KGHDR, CDR2 SFDVKD. This CDR3 has 18 residues. In nucleotides, the CDR3 is TGTGCCACCAGTGATTCGGGGACTAGCGGGAGGAAGGGCAATGAGCAGTTCTTC. Translated, it gives CATSDSGTSGRKGNEQFF.

Notes on this clonotype: A much larger clone differs from this one at a single base, so this may be a read error. V and J are TRBV7-2 and TRBJ2-1; no clear D gene. Germline loops: CDR1 SGHTA, CDR2 FQGNSA. V was clipped by 5 bases and J by 11 bases, with 13 bases between them. The CDR3 consists of 12 residues. In nucleotides, the CDR3 is TGTGCCAGCAGCCCGACGAACGGTCAGCAGTTCTTC. This codes for CASSPTNGQQFF.

The rearrangement joins TRBV28 to TRBJ1-5; no clear D. Germline V lookup: CDR1 MDHEN, CDR2 SYDVKM. V lost 2 bases, J lost 8 bases, and 7 bases lay in between. The CDR3 consists of 12 residues. The CDR3 here is CASSLDGKPQHF. CDR3 coding DNA: TGTGCCAGCAGTTTAGATGGGAAGCCCCAGCATTTT. The full variable domain, its missing parts supplied by reference TRBV28 and TRBJ1-5, is DVKVTQSSRYLVKRTGEKVFLECVQDMDHENMFWYRQDPGLGLRLIYFSYDVKMKEKGDIPEGYSVSREKKERFSLILESASTNQTSMYLCASSLDGKPQHFGDGTRLSIL.

This clonotype was seen a handful of times. The chain employs TRBV6-1 and TRBJ2-7; 7 nucleotides line up with TRBD2. Germline V gene data show CDR1 as MNHNS and CDR2 as SASEGT. The V and J ends lost 6 bases and 2 bases, in that order; junction bases with no gene match: 10. This CDR3 has 15 residues. The CDR3 region is CASSRASGFPYEQYF. For the CDR3, the DNA is TGTGCCAGCAGCCGGGCTAGCGGCTTTCCCTACGAGCAGTACTTC.

This clonotype was seen a few times. The genes are TRBV20-1 and TRBJ1-2, with D possibly TRBD1 on 5 matching bases. The germline V gene has CDR1 DFQATT and CDR2 SNEGSKA (reference sequence). The CDR3 runs to 14 residues. V lost 0 bases, J lost 6 bases, and 14 bases lay in between. Written as DNA, the CDR3 is TGCAGTGCTAGAGATCCGGGGGTGAACCATGGCTACACCTTC. This codes for CSARDPGVNHGYTF.

V gene TRBV29-1 combines with J gene TRBJ2-7, with D hard to call. Trimming stripped 0 bases from V and 3 bases from J, with 9 bases between. Germline V CDR1 and CDR2: SQVTM, ANQGSEA. The CDR3 covers 13 residues. CDR3 residues: CSVEDGRNYEQYF. In DNA form, the CDR3 reads TGCAGCGTTGAAGATGGCAGGAACTACGAGCAGTACTTC.

This clonotype has ten or more counts. This chain joins TRBV27 and TRBJ1-1; TRBD1 aligns across 7 bases. CDR1 MNHEY and CDR2 SMNVEV come from the germline V gene (reference sequence). The CDR3 totals 15 residues. V was pared by 1 base and J by 4 bases, with 6 bases of the junction left unmatched. The DNA of the CDR3 is TGTGCCAGCAGTTTATATGGCAGGGGGGGCACTGAAGCTTTCTTT. This encodes CASSLYGRGGTEAFF.

In this sample, this clonotype turned up many times. The V call is TRBV27, the J call TRBJ2-7, with D possibly being TRBD1 (6 bases). Germline V gives CDR1 MNHEY, CDR2 SMNVEV (reference sequence). CDR3 length equals 14 residues. V lost 1 base and J 5 bases, leaving 12 bases between the germline ends. The DNA for the CDR3 is TGTGCCAGCAGTTTATTTAACAGGGTCAACGAGCAGTACTTC. As protein: CASSLFNRVNEQYF.

The chain carries TRBV28 and TRBJ2-1; 9 positions agree with TRBD2. Germline lookup yields CDR1 MDHEN and CDR2 SYDVKM. J was trimmed by 3 bases and V by 7 bases; bases with no gene match: 7. The CDR3 extends over 15 amino acids. The CDR3 protein is CASNLAGVSYNEQFF. Here the CDR3 DNA reads TGTGCCAGCAACTTAGCGGGAGTAAGCTACAATGAGCAGTTCTTC. Based on the CDR3 plus reference TRBV28 and TRBJ2-1, the full variable domain is DVKVTQSSRYLVKRTGEKVFLECVQDMDHENMFWYRQDPGLGLRLIYFSYDVKMKEKGDIPEGYSVSREKKERFSLILESASTNQTSMYLCASNLAGVSYNEQFFGPGTRLTVL.

The rearrangement joins TRBV11-1 to TRBJ2-3; unclear D gene. The length of the CDR3 is 11 residues. The ends were cut back, 6 bases at V and 4 bases at J, with 5 bases in the middle. Germline CDR1 SGHAT, CDR2 FQDESV (reference sequence). Here the CDR3 reads CASSTSDTQYF. The CDR3 bases are TGTGCCAGCAGTACATCAGATACGCAGTATTTT.

This clonotype was counted at least ten times. This chain joins TRBV6-1 and TRBJ2-5; D is unclear. The V end lost 5 bases, the J end lost 0 bases, and 10 bases lay between the germline ends. Germline lookup yields CDR1 MNHNS and CDR2 SASEGT. The CDR3 runs to 14 residues. The CDR3 nucleotides are TGTGCCAGCAGTCAGTCACCCGACCAAGAGACCCAGTACTTC. It codes for CASSQSPDQETQYF.

This clonotype appeared a single time. This may be a read error: a much more frequent sequence differs by one nucleotide. The final CDR3 position lacks the conserved phenylalanine or tryptophan, pointing to a likely read error. V is TRBV20-1 and J is TRBJ2-7; 7 bases are a match to TRBD2. The CDR3 runs 13 residues. Germline V CDR1 and CDR2: DFQATT, SNEGSKA (reference sequence). V lost 0 bases to trimming and J lost 7 bases; unmatched junction nucleotides: 6. This chain's CDR3 is CSAREWGEGEQYL. In DNA form, the CDR3 reads TGCAGTGCTAGAGAATGGGGGGAGGGGGAGCAGTACCTC.

This chain joins TRBV7-2 and TRBJ2-1; TRBD2 agrees at 10 bases. The V segment lost 5 bases and the J segment 14 bases; nucleotides outside the gene matches: 15. Germline values: CDR1 SGHTA, CDR2 FQGNSA. This CDR3 contains 15 residues. The CDR3 loop is CASSPRAGGPREKFF. CDR3 nucleotides: TGTGCCAGCAGCCCCCGAGCGGGAGGGCCGAGAGAAAAGTTCTTC.

This chain connects TRBV7-6 to TRBJ2-1; 9 bases align to TRBD2. J was trimmed by 10 bases and V by 6 bases; bases with no gene match: 31. The CDR3 runs 21 residues. The germline CDR1 and CDR2 sequences are SGHVS and FNYEAQ. The CDR3 spells CASSYDSGSRKVGFGQLEQFF. In DNA, the CDR3 is TGTGCCAGCAGTTACGATAGCGGGAGCCGAAAAGTTGGGTTCGGTCAATTGGAGCAGTTCTTC.

With respect to this clonotype: A much larger clone differs by one base, so this may be a read error. The chain couples TRBV27 to TRBJ1-1; D perhaps matches TRBD1 (6 bases). The length of the CDR3 is 17 residues. From germline, CDR1 is MNHEY and CDR2 SMNVEV (reference sequence). CDR3 sequence: CASSLFPGAGMNTQAFF. The CDR3 bases are TGTGCCAGCAGTTTATTTCCGGGGGCGGGAATGAACACTCAAGCTTTCTTT.